The rows below give T cell receptor beta chains drawn from one sample of a study of cytotoxic CD8 clonotypes in ibrutinib-treated CLL. The assay was immunoSEQ multiplex PCR, and TCRdb's table has in-frame clones only and misses some. The table has approximately 300,000 clones, 80% seen once. Sequenced material: PBMCs, taken before ibrutinib treatment. These receptors originate from a human donor with chronic lymphocytic leukemia. Both conserved end residues are part of each CDR3. A D gene is named only where the DNA matches it firmly. A row's size may be missing; if present it is once, few, many or a size class.

>NA|TRBV30|14|TRBJ1-4|NA
TGTGCCTGGAGTAAAACTTCACTATTCGAAAAACTGTTTTTT
CAWSKTSLFEKLFF
>NA|TRBV11-2|13|TRBJ2-7|NA
TGTGCCAGCAGCGTTTCGCCCGGCCTCGAGCAGTACTTC
CASSVSPGLEQYF
>NA|TRBV30|14|TRBJ1-5|NA
TGTGCCTGGAGTGCAGGGTTGGGGAATCAGCCCCAGCATTTT
CAWSAGLGNQPQHF
>NA|TRBV11-2|12|TRBJ2-5|NA
TGTGCCAGCAGCTTAGACCGGGAGACCCAGTACTTC
CASSLDRETQYF
>once|TRBV15|15|TRBJ2-5|NA
TGTGCCACCAGCAGAGGTAATCGGATCGAAGAGACCCAGTACTTC
CATSRGNRIEETQYF
>NA|TRBV19|13|TRBJ1-2|NA
TGTGCCAGTAGTATAGTAGCAAGGAATGGCTACACCTTC
CASSIVARNGYTF
>NA|TRBV5-6|13|TRBJ2-7|TRBD2
TGTGCCAGCAGCCCTCGGGAGGGCCCCAAGGAGTACTTC
CASSPREGPKEYF
>NA|TRBV4-1|16|TRBJ1-1|NA
TGCGCCAGCAGCCAAGATCGTGGGGTTATGAACACTGAAGCTTTCTTT
CASSQDRGVMNTEAFF
>NA|TRBV28|15|TRBJ1-2|NA
TGTGCCAGCAGTTTACGAAGCGGCAGGGAGGGCGGCTACACCTTC
CASSLRSGREGGYTF
>NA|TRBV7-2|16|TRBJ2-7|TRBD2
TGTGCCAGCAGCTCCAGAAAAGCGGGAGTCGACTACGAGCAGTACTTC
CASSSRKAGVDYEQYF
>NA|TRBV7-9|17|TRBJ2-1|TRBD2
TGTGCCAGCAGCTTATTAATGCGGGGAGGGCTTTACAATGAGCAGTTCTTC
CASSLLMRGGLYNEQFF
>NA|TRBV7-9|18|TRBJ2-1|TRBD2
TGTGCCAGCACCCCTTTTAGCGGGAGTCACTTATCCTACAATGAGCAGTTCTTC
CASTPFSGSHLSYNEQFF
>few|TRBV10-1|15|TRBJ2-5|NA
TGCGCCAGCAGTGAGGCGACAGGCCCCCAAGAGACCCAGTACTTC
CASSEATGPQETQYF
>few|TRBV6-5|13|TRBJ1-1|NA
TGTGCCAGCAGTTCGGGAATAGACTTTGAAGCTTTCTTT
CASSSGIDFEAFF
>NA|TRBV2|15|TRBJ2-7|TRBD1
TGTGCCAGCAGTGAGTACGGGACAGGGGCCTACGAGCAGTACTTC
CASSEYGTGAYEQYF
>NA|TRBV5-4|14|TRBJ2-3|TRBD2
TGTGCCAGCAGCTATCTAGCGGGCACAGATACGCAGTATTTT
CASSYLAGTDTQYF
>NA|TRBV28|13|TRBJ1-1|NA
TGTGCCAGCAGTCTAGGGGGGAACACTGAAGCTTTCTTT
CASSLGGNTEAFF
>NA|TRBV2|12|TRBJ1-1|NA
TGTGCCAGCATTTTTCTAAGGAGTGAAGCTTTCTTT
CASIFLRSEAFF
>NA|TRBV6-5|14|TRBJ1-1|TRBD1
TGTGCCAGCAGCCAGTTTGGACAGGGTGCTGAAGCTTTCTTT
CASSQFGQGAEAFF
>NA|TRBV9|13|TRBJ1-1|TRBD1
TGTGCCAGCACGCGGGACAGCTACACTGAAGCTTTCTTT
CASTRDSYTEAFF
>NA|TRBV19|16|TRBJ2-2|TRBD1
TGTGCCAGTAGTATAGGGGACAGGTTCAACACCGGGGAGCTGTTTTTT
CASSIGDRFNTGELFF
>NA|TRBV4-2|18|TRBJ2-7|NA
TGTGCCAGCAGCCAACAGGGCGGGGTCGGGAGAAGATCCTACGAGCAGTACTTC
CASSQQGGVGRRSYEQYF
>NA|TRBV9|15|TRBJ1-5|TRBD1
TGTGCCAGCAGCGTAGCGACAGGGGCCGGGGAGCCCCAGCATTTT
CASSVATGAGEPQHF
>NA|TRBV19|16|TRBJ2-4|TRBD2
TGTGCCAGACGGACTAGCGGGGAAAAACCGAGAAACATTCAGTACTTC
CARRTSGEKPRNIQYF
>once|TRBV30|15|TRBJ2-3|TRBD2
TGTGCCTGGAGACGGCTAGCGGGAGAGGCAGATACGCAGTATTTT
CAWRRLAGEADTQYF
>NA|TRBV9|14|TRBJ2-1|NA
TGTGCCAGCAGCAGGGACTCTTTTGGTAATGAGCAGTTCTTC
CASSRDSFGNEQFF
>once|TRBV7-2|16|TRBJ2-3|NA
TGTGCCAGCAGCCTAAAAGGTGGACTCATCCCAGATACGCAGTATTTT
CASSLKGGLIPDTQYF
>NA|TRBV7-7|15|TRBJ2-7|TRBD1
TGTGCCAGCAGCTTAGCGAGAGGGGGCAGCTACGAGCAGTACTTC
CASSLARGGSYEQYF
>NA|TRBV5-4|13|TRBJ2-3|TRBD2
TGTGCCAGCAGTGGGACTAGCGCGGATACGCAGTATTTT
CASSGTSADTQYF